This is a list of T cell receptor beta chains from one sample in a study of PD-L1 blockade in urothelial cancer. The repertoire was sequenced with immunoSEQ multiplex PCR; TCRdb's copy has only in-frame clones and lacks some. The sample lists about 130,000 clones, about 88% occurring once. Sequenced material: PBMCs, taken around atezolizumab (anti-PD-L1) treatment. Receptors were obtained from a man between 45 and 60 years old with urothelial cancer. The CDR3 runs from the conserved cysteine through the conserved F or W. D genes are given only for firm matches. Not every row has a clone size; where given, it reads once, few, many or a size class.

D: NA
size: NA
V: TRBV27
J: TRBJ1-2
DNA: TGTGCCAGCAGTTTTGGCGGGGCGAGTGGTCGTGGCTACACCTTC
CDR3: CASSFGGASGRGYTF

D: TRBD2
size: many
V: TRBV7-9
J: TRBJ2-5
DNA: TGTGCCAGCAGCTTAGCGGGAGGGTACCAAGAGACCCAGTACTTC
CDR3: CASSLAGGYQETQYF

D: NA
size: NA
V: TRBV18
J: TRBJ2-2
DNA: TGTGCCAGCTCATCCATACTAGGACCCCAAAGGACCGGGGAGCTGTTTTTT
CDR3: CASSSILGPQRTGELFF

D: TRBD2
size: NA
V: TRBV5-1
J: TRBJ2-1
DNA: TGCGCCAGCAGCTTGGAATTAGCGGGAGTGGTTGAGCAGTTCTTC
CDR3: CASSLELAGVVEQFF

D: TRBD1
size: NA
V: TRBV6-5
J: TRBJ1-6
DNA: TGTGCCAGCAGGCCGGGACAGATCGAATCACCCCTCCACTTT
CDR3: CASRPGQIESPLHF

D: NA
size: NA
V: TRBV5-4
J: TRBJ1-4
DNA: TGTGCCAGCAGCTTCCAGGGGCCAAATGAAAAACTGTTTTTT
CDR3: CASSFQGPNEKLFF

D: NA
size: NA
V: TRBV6-4
J: TRBJ2-6
DNA: TGTGCCAGCAGTGACCCCAGCTCTGGGGCCAACGTCCTGACTTTC
CDR3: CASSDPSSGANVLTF

D: NA
size: NA
V: TRBV14
J: TRBJ2-7
DNA: TGTGCCAGCAGCCCATCAGGGTACGAGCAGTACTTC
CDR3: CASSPSGYEQYF

D: NA
size: NA
V: TRBV4-1
J: TRBJ1-3
DNA: TGCGCCAGCAGCCAGGACGGGAGCTCTGGAAACACCATATATTTT
CDR3: CASSQDGSSGNTIYF

D: TRBD1
size: NA
V: TRBV18
J: TRBJ2-7
DNA: TGTGCCAGCTCACCACCGCCGGGACAGGGACCCTACGAGCAGTACTTC
CDR3: CASSPPPGQGPYEQYF

D: NA
size: NA
V: TRBV6-1
J: TRBJ2-5
DNA: TGTGCCAGCAGACAGCAAGAGACCCAGTACTTC
CDR3: CASRQQETQYF